Sequencing of this T cell receptor (beta chain) was carried out in a study of T-cell memory formation after mild COVID-19. General observations from the study: Nothing showed for sure that second-wave clones peaking on day 37 were SARS-CoV-2 specific. Clones contracting day 15 to 85 were balanced CD4/CD8; later expanders leaned CD4+.

This clonotype has just a few counts. Antigen: not known. Trimming removed 7 bases from V and 8 bases from J, with 12 bases in between. This CDR3 is 12 amino acids long. It was 5'RACE with constant-segment primers that produced the TCR alpha and TCR beta cDNA libraries, which carried sample barcodes and UMIs. TCRdb recomputed calls from the 5' RACE reads with MiXCR, one row per CDR3 protein. The sample holds nearly 110,000 distinct CDR3 sequences; around 14% are singletons and the top ten take 35% to 40%. Specimen: PBMCs or a T cell subset sorted from them (not recorded which). The receptor comes from a man aged 18 to 29 who had mild COVID-19 (a few samples of this study predate the infection). Cell type and time point are not known. The chain uses TRBV23-1 and TRBJ1-5, with D unclear. TRBV23-1 is designated an ORF whose function remains uncertain. CDR3 residues: CASTRRAEPQHF. CDR3 bases: TGCGCCAGCACCAGGAGGGCAGAGCCCCAGCATTTT.